This T cell receptor beta chain was found in a study of T cell responses to AZD1222 COVID-19 vaccine. Study outcomes and limitations: Vaccine-associated CD4 TCRs spanned spike, dominant at 160-218 and 743-854.

Clones were sequenced by immunoSEQ multiplex PCR, and TCRdb holds only the in-frame ones, with some missing. The sample records under 80,000 clones, roughly 87% being singletons. The CDR3 consists of 16 residues. With 6 bases clipped from V and 1 base from J, the junction kept 8 bases outside the gene matches. The germline V gene has CDR1 SGHRS and CDR2 YFSETQ. On this clone: What it binds is not known.

The chain links TRBV5-1 to TRBJ2-3, with TRBD1 matching over 10 bases. This TCR was recovered from an adult who received the AZD1222 COVID-19 vaccine. The material sequenced was peripheral blood, taken 28 days after the second AZD1222 dose. The CDR3 DNA reads TGCGCCAGCACCCCCACCGGGACAGGGGGCACAGATACGCAGTATTTT. Residues: CASTPTGTGGTDTQYF.